Sequencing of this TCR beta chain was carried out in a study of OX40 agonist ivuxolimab in advanced cancers. On the study more broadly: The patients got ivuxolimab, which is an agonistic anti-OX40 (CD134) antibody. Males comprised over 80% of the group, whose mean age was about 62 years (range roughly 20 to 85).

Only in-frame clones appear in the TCRdb table, and some are missing; sequencing was by immunoSEQ multiplex PCR. The profile covers 81,000 or so clones, with 85% to 95% appearing a single time and over 11% taken by the ten largest. The germline V gene has CDR1 MNHEY and CDR2 SVGAGI. V was trimmed by 6 bases and J by 8 bases, leaving 8 bases between them. The CDR3 covers 12 residues. Remarks on this clone: The antigen remains unidentified.

Study outcomes and limitations: Also showing low normalized T-cell clonal expansion were some of the nonresponders. On average, CD8+ T cells had more expanded clones than CD4+.

The sequencing used CD4+ or CD8+ T cells sorted from blood, collected in a trial of the OX40 agonist ivuxolimab. This chain connects TRBV6-5 to TRBJ2-6, with a possible D match to TRBD1 (5 bases). This sequence originates from an adult with an advanced solid tumor such as melanoma, head and neck, liver or kidney cancer. The CDR3 bases are TGTGCCAGCAGCAGGGATTCCAACGTCCTGACTTTC. Translation: CASSRDSNVLTF.